The rows below give T cell receptor beta chains drawn from one sample of a study of regulatory T cells in long-lasting Graves disease. TCRdb re-derived calls from the multiplex PCR reads in MiXCR, one entry per CDR3 protein. The data contain about 400,000 distinct CDR3 sequences, 20% to 25% of them singletons. This specimen consisted of peripheral blood mononuclear cells (PBMCs), obtained when the disease was refractory, from a patient treated with antithyroid drugs. The source of these receptors is a female donor with Graves disease. The CDR3 runs from the conserved cysteine through the conserved F or W. Each record gives: clone size, V gene, J gene, D gene, CDR3 protein, CDR3 DNA. The D gene is left open where the match is weak. Clone size is shown for a subset of rows, as once, few, many or a class of expanded clone.

>.|TRBV5-1|TRBJ2-6|.
CASSFVGALGANVLTF
TGCGCCAGCAGCTTCGTCGGGGCGCTTGGGGCCAACGTCCTGACTTTC
>.|TRBV20-1|TRBJ1-3|.
CSATGDRRNTIYF
TGCAGTGCTACAGGGGATCGCAGAAACACCATATATTTT
>many|TRBV6-1|TRBJ2-5|TRBD1
CASEPRGTGRETQYF
TGTGCCAGTGAACCGAGGGGGACAGGCCGGGAGACCCAGTACTTC
>few|TRBV12-3/TRBV12-4|TRBJ1-5|.
CASSLLGGMSNQPQHF
TGTGCCAGCAGTTTACTCGGGGGGATGAGCAATCAGCCCCAGCATTTT
>few|TRBV6-1|TRBJ2-7|.
CASHGTPDEQYF
TGTGCCAGCCATGGGACACCGGACGAGCAGTACTTC
>many|TRBV19|TRBJ2-7|.
CASSPRTAIASYEQYF
TGTGCCAGTAGTCCCAGGACGGCCATCGCCTCCTACGAGCAGTACTTC
>.|TRBV12-3/TRBV12-4|TRBJ2-2|.
CASAVEGYSGELFF
TGTGCCAGCGCGGTAGAGGGGTATTCCGGGGAGCTGTTTTTT
>.|TRBV5-5|TRBJ1-1|.
CASRARPVPAEAFF
TGTGCCAGCAGAGCCCGCCCCGTCCCGGCTGAAGCTTTCTTT
>many|TRBV7-2|TRBJ2-7|.
CASSLSGGGPEQYF
TGTGCCAGCAGCTTGTCGGGGGGCGGTCCCGAGCAGTACTTC
>few|TRBV28|TRBJ1-5|.
CAGSSAGTKGHF
TGTGCCGGCAGTTCCGCCGGGACGAAGGGTCATTTT
>.|TRBV20-1|TRBJ2-7|TRBD2
CSAIAGHVGSLYEQYF
TGCAGTGCAATAGCGGGACATGTCGGTTCGCTGTACGAGCAGTACTTC
>.|TRBV18|TRBJ1-2|.
CASSPVGQNYGYTF
TGTGCCAGCTCCCCAGTTGGGCAGAACTATGGCTACACCTTC
>.|TRBV3-1|TRBJ2-7|.
CASSSQVLPYEQYF
TGTGCCAGCAGCTCACAGGTCCTTCCCTACGAGCAGTACTTC
>.|TRBV30|TRBJ1-2|.
CAWKSGSNAQNVYGYTF
TGTGCCTGGAAGTCGGGGTCAAACGCACAAAACGTCTATGGCTACACCTTC
>.|TRBV7-9|TRBJ1-1|.
CASSTVHRVTEAFF
TGTGCCAGCAGCACTGTCCACAGGGTAACTGAAGCTTTCTTT
>.|TRBV7-9|TRBJ2-7|TRBD2
CASTTGRAESYEQYF
TGTGCCAGCACCACGGGGAGGGCCGAGTCCTACGAGCAGTACTTC
>many|TRBV20-1|TRBJ2-4|.
CSSGGAKNIQYF
TGCAGCTCTGGGGGGGCCAAAAACATTCAGTACTTC
>few|TRBV19|TRBJ2-7|.
CATTGPWYEQYF
TGTGCCACCACGGGACCTTGGTACGAGCAGTACTTC
>many|TRBV5-1|TRBJ2-7|.
CASSLADTYEQYF
TGCGCCAGCAGCTTGGCTGATACCTACGAGCAGTACTTC
>.|TRBV29-1|TRBJ2-7|TRBD2
CSVELAGPYEQYF
TGCAGCGTTGAACTAGCGGGGCCCTACGAGCAGTACTTC
>.|TRBV6-5|TRBJ2-4|TRBD1
CASSYGDSSNIQYF
TGTGCCAGCAGTTACGGGGACAGCAGTAACATTCAGTACTTC
>many|TRBV11-2|TRBJ1-1|.
CASSRGTGMNTEAFF
TGTGCCAGCAGCAGAGGAACAGGGATGAACACTGAAGCTTTCTTT
>few|TRBV19|TRBJ2-7|.
CASSIEAPGYEQYF
TGTGCCAGTAGTATAGAAGCTCCGGGATACGAGCAGTACTTC
>.|TRBV28|TRBJ2-3|TRBD2
CASSISSGLAGADTQYF
TGTGCCAGCAGCATTAGTTCGGGACTAGCGGGAGCAGATACGCAGTATTTT
>many|TRBV14|TRBJ1-1|.
CASSQDHLGNTEAFF
TGTGCCAGCAGCCAAGACCATCTGGGGAACACTGAAGCTTTCTTT
>many|TRBV12-3/TRBV12-4|TRBJ2-7|.
CASSLDFPGFMDEQYF
TGTGCCAGCAGTTTAGACTTCCCAGGGTTCATGGACGAGCAGTACTTC
>many|TRBV28|TRBJ1-6|TRBD1
CASSAPGQHNSPLHF
TGTGCCAGCAGCGCCCCGGGACAGCATAATTCACCCCTCCACTTT
>many|TRBV30|TRBJ2-5|TRBD2
CAWSVLASGSRETQYF
TGTGCCTGGAGTGTCCTCGCTAGCGGGAGTAGGGAGACCCAGTACTTC
>.|TRBV19|TRBJ1-3|.
CASTSGGTEHGNTIYF
TGTGCCAGTACCTCCGGTGGGACCGAACATGGAAACACCATATATTTT
>many|TRBV12-3/TRBV12-4|TRBJ1-5|TRBD1
CASSPSMDRDGQPQHF
TGTGCCAGCAGTCCAAGCATGGACAGGGACGGGCAGCCCCAGCATTTT
>few|TRBV28|TRBJ2-3|.
CASSFGGTSTDTQYF
TGTGCCAGCAGTTTCGGCGGAACTAGCACAGATACGCAGTATTTT
>few|TRBV20-1|TRBJ1-1|.
CSAYWDTEAFF
TGCAGCGCTTATTGGGACACTGAAGCTTTCTTT
>once|TRBV19|TRBJ1-1|.
CASSPPGRQDTEAFF
TGTGCCAGTAGCCCCCCCGGGAGGCAGGACACTGAAGCTTTCTTT
>few|TRBV18|TRBJ1-6|.
CASSPFGRIDSPLHF
TGTGCCAGCTCACCTTTTGGAAGGATCGATTCACCCCTCCACTTT
>many|TRBV27|TRBJ1-6|TRBD1
CASSETPGTGDGLTPPLHF
TGTGCCAGCAGTGAAACCCCCGGGACAGGGGATGGGTTAACCCCACCCCTCCACTTT
>few|TRBV7-9|TRBJ2-7|.
CASSRDPIDYEQYF
TGTGCCAGCAGCCGCGACCCAATAGACTACGAGCAGTACTTC
>.|TRBV7-8|TRBJ2-5|.
CAVTPSRWGTQYF
TGTGCCGTTACACCGTCGAGGTGGGGGACCCAGTACTTC
>.|TRBV7-2|TRBJ2-7|.
CASSLRGGAYEQYF
TGTGCCAGCAGCTTAAGAGGCGGGGCCTACGAGCAGTACTTC
>.|TRBV27|TRBJ1-2|TRBD1
CASRGTGQGARGYTF
TGTGCCAGCAGAGGTACAGGACAGGGGGCGCGGGGCTACACCTTC
>many|TRBV20-1|TRBJ2-5|TRBD2
CSASSYNWAGGAEETQYF
TGCAGTGCTAGCTCCTATAACTGGGCGGGGGGGGCTGAGGAGACCCAGTACTTC
>.|TRBV6-1|TRBJ2-4|.
CATETGVEKNIQYF
TGTGCCACCGAAACGGGCGTCGAAAAAAACATTCAGTACTTC
>.|TRBV30|TRBJ2-7|TRBD2
CAWGTSGTEQYF
TGTGCCTGGGGGACTAGCGGGACCGAGCAGTACTTC
>.|TRBV7-2|TRBJ2-5|TRBD1
CASSLVEQGGTETQYF
TGTGCCAGCAGCTTAGTAGAACAGGGGGGAACAGAGACCCAGTACTTC
>many|TRBV19|TRBJ2-7|.
CASSTVPQHHEQYF
TGTGCCAGTAGTACGGTCCCCCAGCATCACGAGCAGTACTTC
>many|TRBV2|TRBJ1-1|.
CARRTAQALSEAFF
TGTGCCAGGCGGACTGCCCAGGCTCTGTCTGAAGCTTTCTTT
>.|TRBV12-3/TRBV12-4|TRBJ1-6|.
CASSFWSARARRSPLHF
TGTGCCAGCAGTTTTTGGTCGGCCCGGGCTCGGAGGTCACCCCTCCACTTT
>many|TRBV28|TRBJ1-1|.
CASSPHMNTEAFF
TGTGCCAGCAGTCCTCACATGAACACTGAAGCTTTCTTT
>few|TRBV12-3/TRBV12-4|TRBJ1-1|TRBD1
CASSFGQGGNTEAFF
TGTGCCAGCAGTTTCGGACAGGGAGGGAACACTGAAGCTTTCTTT
>.|TRBV10-2|TRBJ1-5|.
CASSESGTQPQHF
TGCGCCAGCAGTGAGTCAGGTACTCAGCCCCAGCATTTT
>many|TRBV12-3/TRBV12-4|TRBJ2-7|.
CASSIKVEIEQYF
TGTGCCAGCAGTATAAAGGTAGAGATCGAGCAGTACTTC
>many|TRBV6-1|TRBJ1-5|.
CASSRDFNQPQHF
TGTGCCAGCAGTCGGGACTTCAATCAGCCCCAGCATTTT
>many|TRBV28|TRBJ2-7|.
CASKTGSSSYEQYF
TGTGCCAGCAAAACAGGGAGCAGCTCCTACGAGCAGTACTTC
>few|TRBV11-2|TRBJ1-3|.
CASSGRISGNTIYF
TGTGCCAGCAGCGGACGGATCTCTGGAAACACCATATATTTT
>few|TRBV5-6|TRBJ2-1|.
CASLWGPNNEQFF
TGTGCCAGCCTATGGGGCCCCAACAATGAGCAGTTCTTC